This T cell receptor (beta chain) was captured by sequencing in a study of blood T cell repertoires in COVID-19. Study-wide context: Donors in the United States, Italy and Spain gave samples during acute or convalescent COVID-19.

The CDR3 loop spans 13 amino acids. V was cut by 7 bases and J by 2 bases, with 12 bases left in between. Seattle's cohort entered during active infection and was followed longitudinally. Authors' processing steps: Estimates of nucleated cell counts were drawn from the amplification of reference gene primers. Data came from immunoSEQ multiplex PCR; TCRdb stores just in-frame clones and leaves some out. V, J and clone size are those of that table, while D and trimming were read from the DNA. The sample shows about 160,000 clones, approximately 85% of them seen only once. This chain uses TRBV12-3 or TRBV12-4 with TRBJ2-7; D unclear. The TCR was taken from a woman aged 45-59 years with COVID-19, enrolled during active disease. The specimen was peripheral blood. CDR3 sequence reads: CASNPRVAYEQYF. The DNA for the CDR3 is TGTGCCAGCAACCCTCGGGTGGCCTACGAGCAGTACTTC.